This TCR beta chain was obtained from a study of OX40 agonist ivuxolimab in advanced cancers. Overall study: Three individuals attained partial responses, comprising one hepatocellular carcinoma case and two cutaneous melanoma cases. The study's findings and limits: CD4+ and CD8+ blood T cells expanded clonally by week 6 at 0.1 to 3.0 mg/kg.

It was autoimmune disease history or systemic immunosuppression that excluded patients. Germline V gene sequence: CDR1 SGHKS, CDR2 YYEKEE (reference sequence). The CDR3 covers 13 residues. Trimming shortened V by 2 bases and J by 5 bases, and 8 bases separated the two germline ends. Note on this clone: What it binds is not known.

The data were produced by immunoSEQ multiplex PCR, yet TCRdb's version contains in-frame clones alone and is incomplete. The sample lists around 88,000 clones; about 90% were seen once. The V and J genes are TRBV5-5 and TRBJ2-1, with D perhaps matching TRBD1 (5 bases). The sample was CD4+ or CD8+ T cells sorted from blood, taken in a trial of the OX40 agonist ivuxolimab. The origin of this receptor is an adult with an advanced solid tumor such as melanoma, head and neck, liver or kidney cancer. As DNA, the CDR3 is TGTGCCAGCAGCTTCGACAGAAACAATGAGCAGTTCTTC. Translated: CASSFDRNNEQFF.